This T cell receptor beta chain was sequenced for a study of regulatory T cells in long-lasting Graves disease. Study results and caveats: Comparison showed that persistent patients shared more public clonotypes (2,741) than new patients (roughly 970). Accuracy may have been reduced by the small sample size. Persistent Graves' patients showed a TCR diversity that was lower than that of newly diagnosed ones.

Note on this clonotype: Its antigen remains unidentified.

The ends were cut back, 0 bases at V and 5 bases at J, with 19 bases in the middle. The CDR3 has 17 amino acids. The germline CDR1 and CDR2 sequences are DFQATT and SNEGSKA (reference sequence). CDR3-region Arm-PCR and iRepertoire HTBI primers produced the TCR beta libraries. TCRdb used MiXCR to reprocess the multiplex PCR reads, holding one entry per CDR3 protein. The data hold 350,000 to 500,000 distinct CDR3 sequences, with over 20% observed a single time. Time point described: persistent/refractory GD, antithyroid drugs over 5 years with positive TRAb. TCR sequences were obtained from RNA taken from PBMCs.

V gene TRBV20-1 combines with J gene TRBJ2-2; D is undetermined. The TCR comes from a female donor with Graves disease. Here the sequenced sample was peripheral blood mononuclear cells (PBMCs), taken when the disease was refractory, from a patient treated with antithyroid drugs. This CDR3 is CSARDPSAVRQTGELFF. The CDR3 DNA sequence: TGCAGTGCTAGAGATCCTTCGGCGGTTAGGCAGACCGGGGAGCTGTTTTTT.